This T cell receptor beta chain was sequenced for a study of T cells in Graves' hyperthyroidism and ophthalmopathy. Details on this clonotype: The antigen is not known.

Per germline, CDR1 SGHRS and CDR2 YFSETQ. Unmatched junction bases numbered 4, after V lost 3 bases and J lost 0 bases. CDR3 length: 17 residues. RNA transcripts provided the source from which TCR beta CDR3 regions were amplified. The TCR CDR3 first-round RT-PCR relied on the HTBI primer set. TCRdb processed the multiplex PCR reads anew with MiXCR; each CDR3 protein has one entry. The profile shows fewer than 700,000 distinct CDR3 sequences, under 20% of them singletons. PBMCs were collected from an approximately 10 ml volume of fresh peripheral blood. Study observations and caveats: Clonotypes that were expanded in thyroid above 0.001 mostly appeared in blood too. Stable hyperthyroidism was separated from ophthalmopathy by a model based on 13 V-J features.

The specimen sequenced was blood. This sequence was found in a woman aged 25 to 39 with Graves' hyperthyroidism. The chain links TRBV5-1 to TRBJ2-1; 12 nucleotides match TRBD2. CDR3 nucleotide sequence: TGCGCCAGCAGCTCAGGACTAGCGGGAAACTCCTACAATGAGCAGTTCTTC. Residues: CASSSGLAGNSYNEQFF.